These 15 T cell receptor beta chains originate from one sample sequenced in a study of neurological immune-mediated disorders. TCRdb ran MiXCR on the 5' RACE reads and lists one entry per CDR3 protein. This table holds roughly 10,000 distinct CDR3 sequences, 20% to 25% found once. The sequencing input was CD8+ T cells from blood. Every receptor here comes from a woman in her sixties with HTLV-1-associated myelopathy (HAM/TSP).

The genes are TRBV6-6 and TRBJ1-5; a possible D gene is TRBD1 (6 bases). This CDR3 region has 14 residues. Trimming left V 7 bases short and J 0 bases short, with 10 bases between. The germline V gene encodes CDR1 MNHNY and CDR2 SVGAGI (reference sequence). The CDR3 region is CASTQGYSNQPQHF. The CDR3 nucleotides read TGTGCCAGCACCCAGGGGTATAGCAATCAGCCCCAGCATTTT.

This clonotype was recorded many times. The genes are TRBV6-1 and TRBJ2-7; D is perhaps TRBD1 (5 bases). The germline V and J ends were trimmed by 0 bases and 5 bases, with 14 bases remaining between them. Germline-derived CDR1 and CDR2 are MNHNS and SASEGT. The CDR3 extends over 15 amino acids. The CDR3 loop is CASSEALGAIDEQYF. In DNA, the CDR3 is TGTGCCAGCAGTGAAGCGCTTGGGGCGATCGACGAGCAGTACTTC.

This clonotype has a single count. The V call is TRBV5-5, the J call TRBJ1-5; D not resolved. With 4 bases removed from V and 4 bases from J, the gap between germline ends came to 9 bases. The CDR3 runs 13 residues. Germline values: CDR1 SGHKS, CDR2 YYEKEE (reference sequence). The CDR3 DNA is TGTGCCAGCAGCCTACACACGAATCAGCCCCAGCATTTT. Amino acids: CASSLHTNQPQHF.

This clonotype has a count of ten or more. The chain employs TRBV20-1 and TRBJ1-1; a possible D gene is TRBD1 (5 bases). This CDR3 contains 14 residues. Germline CDR1 DFQATT, CDR2 SNEGSKA (reference sequence). V lost 3 bases, J lost 5 bases, and 16 bases lay in between. The CDR3 region is CSARELGRGTEAFF. The CDR3 coding sequence is TGCAGTGCTAGGGAACTGGGAAGGGGTACTGAAGCTTTCTTT.

The rearrangement joins TRBV3-1 to TRBJ2-7; TRBD1 matches at 7 bases. Trimming took 1 base from V and 3 from J; bases not matched to a gene: 12. The length of the CDR3 is 17 residues. In germline, CDR1 is LGHDT, CDR2 YNNKEL (reference sequence). CDR3 DNA sequence: TGTGCCAGCAGCCAAGTTCGGGAAGACAGGGCAATCTACGAGCAGTACTTC. Its protein product is CASSQVREDRAIYEQYF.

By its share, this clonotype is medium-sized. This chain uses TRBV5-1 with TRBJ1-4, with a weak D call TRBD1 (5 bases). Germline V gives CDR1 SGHRS, CDR2 YFSETQ. This CDR3 has 13 residues. V was shortened by 6 bases and J by 8 bases, with 14 bases between the two germline ends. For the CDR3, the DNA is TGCGCCAGCACCCCCCGGTGGGGGGAAAAACTGTTTTTT. This gives the protein CASTPRWGEKLFF.

Many counts were recorded for this clonotype. The chain links TRBV20-1 to TRBJ2-1, with 7 bases fitting TRBD2. Germline CDR1 DFQATT, CDR2 SNEGSKA (reference sequence). The ends lost 5 bases at V and 2 bases at J; junction bases unmatched: 6. The CDR3 extends over 14 amino acids. The CDR3 region has the DNA TGCAGTGCTGGCCTCGGGGGGACCTACAATGAGCAGTTCTTC. It codes for CSAGLGGTYNEQFF.

The chain links TRBV7-2 to TRBJ2-1; tentatively, D is TRBD1 (5 bases). Germline assignment: CDR1 SGHTA and CDR2 FQGNSA. Trimming shortened V by 1 base and J by 7 bases, and 5 bases separated the two germline ends. The CDR3 contains 12 residues. The DNA for the CDR3 is TGTGCCAGCAGCTTAGACAGGAATGAGCAGTTCTTC. Translation: CASSLDRNEQFF.

Ten or more counts support this clonotype. The genes are TRBV20-1 and TRBJ2-7; 7 nucleotides align to TRBD1. Unmatched junction bases numbered 6, after V lost 4 bases and J lost 0 bases. CDR1 is DFQATT, CDR2 SNEGSKA, per germline (reference sequence). This CDR3 region has 14 residues. As DNA, the CDR3 is TGCAGTGCTAAGGGGGCTGCGTCCTCCTACGAGCAGTACTTC. This encodes CSAKGAASSYEQYF.

This clonotype was detected ten times or more. The rearrangement uses TRBV6-1 and TRBJ1-1; 7 bases match TRBD1. V lost 6 bases and J lost 4; bases outside the gene matches: 8. The germline V gene encodes CDR1 MNHNS and CDR2 SASEGT. The CDR3 has 14 residues. In DNA, the CDR3 is TGTGCCAGCAGGCGGGACAGCTTAAGCACTGAAGCTTTCTTT. This codes for CASRRDSLSTEAFF.

This clonotype was seen a single time. The chain joins TRBV20-1 to TRBJ2-7, with TRBD2 as a possible D gene (5 bases). CDR3 length: 14 amino acids. Germline lookup yields CDR1 DFQATT and CDR2 SNEGSKA (reference sequence). Trimming took 5 bases from V and 1 from J, leaving 15 bases between them. In DNA form, the CDR3 reads TGCAGTGCTGGCCTCGGGGAAGTGTCCTACGAGCAGTACTTC. Translating gives CSAGLGEVSYEQYF.

Many counts were recorded for this clonotype. The chain carries TRBV4-2 and TRBJ1-2; the D gene is possibly TRBD1 (6 bases). V was clipped by 4 bases and J by 5 bases, with 14 bases between them. The V gene's germline CDR1 is LGHNA and CDR2 YNFKEQ. The CDR3 runs 14 residues. CDR3 region: CASSPRQAGYGYTF. In DNA, the CDR3 is TGTGCCAGCAGCCCAAGACAGGCGGGGTATGGCTACACCTTC.

By frequency in the sample, this clonotype is medium-sized. The rearrangement joins TRBV21-1 to TRBJ1-3. TRBV21-1 is marked as a pseudogene. The CDR3 is 14 amino acids. The CDR3 loop is CASSVPISGNTIYF. DNA of the CDR3: TGTGCCAGCAGCGTACCCATCTCCGGAAACACCATATATTTT.

This clonotype was observed many times. The chain has TRBV14 and TRBJ2-2; 8 nucleotides line up with TRBD1. CDR1 is SGHDN and CDR2 is FVKESK in the germline V gene. Trimming at V came to 2 bases and at J to 1 base, leaving 6 bases not matched to a gene. The CDR3 spans 17 residues. The CDR3 DNA follows: TGTGCCAGCAGCCAACACAGGACAGGGAAGAACACCGGGGAGCTGTTTTTT. Protein sequence: CASSQHRTGKNTGELFF.

This clonotype was seen at least ten times. The chain couples TRBV6-5 to TRBJ2-2; 10 bases agree with TRBD1. The germline V gene encodes CDR1 MNHEY and CDR2 SVGAGI. There are 20 residues in the CDR3. After removal of 2 bases from V and 2 bases from J, the junction contained 14 bases not matched to a gene. The DNA of the CDR3 is TGTGCCAGCAGTTACCCACGAGGGGACAGGGGCCCCCCAAACACCGGGGAGCTGTTTTTT. It encodes CASSYPRGDRGPPNTGELFF.